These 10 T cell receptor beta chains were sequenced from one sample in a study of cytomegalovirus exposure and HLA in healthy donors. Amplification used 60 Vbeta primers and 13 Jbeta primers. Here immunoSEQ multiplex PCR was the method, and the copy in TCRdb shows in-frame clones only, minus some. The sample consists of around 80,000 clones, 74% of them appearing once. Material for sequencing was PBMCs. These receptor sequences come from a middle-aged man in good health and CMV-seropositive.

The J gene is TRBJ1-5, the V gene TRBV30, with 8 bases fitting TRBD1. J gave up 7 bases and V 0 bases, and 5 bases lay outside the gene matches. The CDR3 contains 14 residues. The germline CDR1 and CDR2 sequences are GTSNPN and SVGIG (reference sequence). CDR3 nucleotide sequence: TGTGCCTGGAGTGTACCAACAGGGGGACAGCCCCAGCATTTT. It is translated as CAWSVPTGGQPQHF.

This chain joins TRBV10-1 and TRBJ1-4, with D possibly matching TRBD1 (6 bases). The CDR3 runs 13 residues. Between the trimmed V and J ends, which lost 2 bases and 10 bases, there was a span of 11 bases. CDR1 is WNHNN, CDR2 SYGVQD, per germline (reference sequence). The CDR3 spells CASSETIRGKLFF. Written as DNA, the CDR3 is TGCGCCAGCAGTGAGACTATCAGGGGAAAACTGTTTTTT.

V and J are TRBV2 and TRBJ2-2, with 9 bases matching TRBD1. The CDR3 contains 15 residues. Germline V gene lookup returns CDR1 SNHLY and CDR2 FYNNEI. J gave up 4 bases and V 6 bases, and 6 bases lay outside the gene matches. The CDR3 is CASRGGTGITGELFF. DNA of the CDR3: TGTGCCAGCAGAGGGGGGACAGGGATCACCGGGGAGCTGTTTTTT.

The CDR3 DNA follows: TGTGCCAGCAGGGGGACTAGCGGGAACTCTGGGGCCAACGTCCTGACTTTC. Residues: CASRGTSGNSGANVLTF. J is TRBJ2-6 and V is TRBV5-6; 13 bases map to TRBD2. From germline, CDR1 is SGHDT and CDR2 YYEEEE. Trimming cost V 5 bases and J 0 bases; bases outside gene matches: 2. The CDR3 is made up of 17 amino acids.

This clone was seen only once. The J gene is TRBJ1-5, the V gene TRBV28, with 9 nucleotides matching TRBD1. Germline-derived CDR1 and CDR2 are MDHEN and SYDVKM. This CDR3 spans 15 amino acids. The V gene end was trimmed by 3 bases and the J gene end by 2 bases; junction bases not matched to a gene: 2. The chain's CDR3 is CASSFRDRGNQPQHF. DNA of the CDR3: TGTGCCAGCAGTTTCCGGGACAGGGGCAATCAGCCCCAGCATTTT.

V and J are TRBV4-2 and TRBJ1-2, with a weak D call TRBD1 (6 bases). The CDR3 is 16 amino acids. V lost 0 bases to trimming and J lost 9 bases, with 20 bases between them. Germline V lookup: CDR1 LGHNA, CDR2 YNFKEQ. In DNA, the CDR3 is TGTGCCAGCAGCCAAGATTCACCCAACAGGGCTTTTAGCTACACCTTC. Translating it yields CASSQDSPNRAFSYTF.

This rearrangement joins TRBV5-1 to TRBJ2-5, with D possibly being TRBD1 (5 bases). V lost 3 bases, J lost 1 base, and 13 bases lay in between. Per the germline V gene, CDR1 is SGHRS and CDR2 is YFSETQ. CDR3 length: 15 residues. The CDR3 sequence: CASSWRQNSQETQYF. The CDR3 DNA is TGCGCCAGCAGCTGGCGACAGAATTCCCAAGAGACCCAGTACTTC.

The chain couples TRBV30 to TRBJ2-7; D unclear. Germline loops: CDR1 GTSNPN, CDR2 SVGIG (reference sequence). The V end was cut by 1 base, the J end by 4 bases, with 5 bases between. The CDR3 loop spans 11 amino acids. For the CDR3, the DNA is TGTGCCTGGAGTGAGGAGTACGAGCAGTACTTC. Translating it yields CAWSEEYEQYF.

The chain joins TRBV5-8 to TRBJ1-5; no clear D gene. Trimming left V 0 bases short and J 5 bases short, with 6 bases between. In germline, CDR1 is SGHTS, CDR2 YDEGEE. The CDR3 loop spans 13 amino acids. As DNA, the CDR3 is TGTGCCAGCAGCTTGGCGTTTGATCAGCCCCAGCATTTT. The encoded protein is CASSLAFDQPQHF.

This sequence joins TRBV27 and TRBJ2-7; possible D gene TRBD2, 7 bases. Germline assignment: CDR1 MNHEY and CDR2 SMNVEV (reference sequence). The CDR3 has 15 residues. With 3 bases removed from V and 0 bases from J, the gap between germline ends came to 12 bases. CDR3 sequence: CASSFLGGHSYEQYF. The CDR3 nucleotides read TGTGCCAGCAGTTTTTTGGGGGGGCACTCCTACGAGCAGTACTTC.